The 3 T cell receptor beta chains presented below share a single source sample, sequenced in a study of T cell responses to AZD1222 COVID-19 vaccine (dated by TCRdb to about 2021). The time point label of this sample denotes: baseline before first vaccination. Receptor amplification or capture employed the immunoSEQ multiplex PCR assay. TCRdb took over this immuneACCESS table, retaining in-frame rearrangements with V and J assigned. Such tables are incomplete; in checked studies, under half of the missing clones stem from an unresolved V gene, and the remainder is unexplained. This sample lists 160,000 or so clones; roughly 91% were detected once. 1.6% of the sample belongs to the ten largest clones. The source was peripheral blood, collected on day 0 of AZD1222 vaccination. All receptors come from an adult in good health.

The V and J genes are TRBV11-3 and TRBJ2-3; 7 bases are a match to TRBD1. Per the germline V gene, CDR1 is SGHNT and CDR2 is YENEEA. The trim removed 6 bases at V and 2 bases at J, leaving 5 bases unmatched. CDR3 length equals 14 residues. The CDR3 sequence: CASRRDRNTDTQYF. CDR3 DNA: TGTGCCAGCAGACGGGACAGAAACACAGATACGCAGTATTTT.

The chain employs TRBV3-1 (or the pseudogene TRBV3-2) and TRBJ1-1, with TRBD1 as a possible D gene (6 bases). This CDR3 is built from 12 residues. Trimming took off 4 bases at V and 8 bases at J, with 11 bases between the two ends. Germline loops: CDR1 LGHDT, CDR2 YNNKEL (reference sequence). Written as DNA, the CDR3 is TGTGCCAGCAGCCCTGACAGGCAAGAAGCTTTCTTT. It codes for CASSPDRQEAFF.

This clone was found once. V usage is TRBV29-1 and J usage is TRBJ1-1; D gene uncertain. The CDR3 extends over 13 amino acids. Trimming pared 7 bases from V and 4 bases from J, leaving 16 bases between. Germline V CDR1 and CDR2: SQVTM, ANQGSEA. For the CDR3, the DNA is TGCAGCGCAGTCCTCGACGGGTCCACTGAAGCTTTCTTT. It encodes CSAVLDGSTEAFF.